The entry that follows covers one T cell receptor beta chain sequence. Its antigen is not known. The length of the CDR3 is 15 residues. CDR1 and CDR2 from the germline V gene are SGHRS and YFSETQ. The trim removed 6 bases at V and 3 bases at J, leaving 10 bases unmatched. Some 30,000 T cell genomes, or about 0.2 ug DNA, went into the sorted-subset replicate PCRs. Assay: immunoSEQ multiplex PCR; the TCRdb copy retains only in-frame clones and omits some. The sample gives 2 million to 2.5 million clones, more than 90% of which show up once; roughly 0.13% is in the top ten. This entry is derived from a study of shared clonotypes between healthy human individuals. Study-level background: Three men and a couple of women, aged 18 to 49, were donors. General study findings and limits: The represented genetic and exposure-history diversity was limited by the small number of donors. Though the depth was large, rarefaction showed that sorted-subset sequencing was incomplete.

This sequence was found in a young man in good health. The chain joins TRBV5-1 to TRBJ2-7; 9 positions match TRBD1. Input material: naive CD4+ T cells sorted from blood. Subset specified: CD45RA+ positively selected. The CDR3 DNA is TGCGCCAGCACTCCTACAGGGGGCGCAGTCTACGAGCAGTACTTC. Its protein is CASTPTGGAVYEQYF.